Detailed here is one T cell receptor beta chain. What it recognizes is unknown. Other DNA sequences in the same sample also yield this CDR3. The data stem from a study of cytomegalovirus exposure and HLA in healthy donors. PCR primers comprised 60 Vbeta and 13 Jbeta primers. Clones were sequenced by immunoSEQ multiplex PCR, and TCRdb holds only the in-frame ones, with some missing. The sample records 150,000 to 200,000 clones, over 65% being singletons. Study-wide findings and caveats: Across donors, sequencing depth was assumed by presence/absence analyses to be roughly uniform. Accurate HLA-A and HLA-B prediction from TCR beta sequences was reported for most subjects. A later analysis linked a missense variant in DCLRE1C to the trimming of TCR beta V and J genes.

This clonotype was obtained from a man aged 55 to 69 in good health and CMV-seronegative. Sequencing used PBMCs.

The CDR3 loop is CASSLARGNEQFF. CDR3 DNA sequence: TGTGCCAGCAGCTTAGCGAGGGGGAATGAGCAGTTCTTC. The rearrangement joins TRBV7-2 to TRBJ2-1; TRBD1 might be the D (6 bases). CDR3 length equals 13 residues. With 0 bases removed from V and 7 bases from J, the gap between germline ends came to 7 bases. In germline, CDR1 is SGHTA, CDR2 FQGNSA.